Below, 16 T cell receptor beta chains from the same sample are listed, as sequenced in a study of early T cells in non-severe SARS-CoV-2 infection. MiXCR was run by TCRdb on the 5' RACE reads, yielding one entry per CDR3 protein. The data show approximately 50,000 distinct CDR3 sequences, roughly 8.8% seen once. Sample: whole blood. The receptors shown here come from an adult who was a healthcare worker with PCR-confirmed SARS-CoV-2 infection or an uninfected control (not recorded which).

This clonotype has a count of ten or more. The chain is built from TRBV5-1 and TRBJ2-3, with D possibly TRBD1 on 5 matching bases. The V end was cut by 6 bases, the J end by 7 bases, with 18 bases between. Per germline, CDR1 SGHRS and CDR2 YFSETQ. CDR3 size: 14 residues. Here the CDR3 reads CASTGAAKTNTQYF. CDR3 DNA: TGCGCCAGCACTGGGGCCGCTAAAACAAATACGCAGTATTTT. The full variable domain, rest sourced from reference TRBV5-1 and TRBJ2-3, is KAGVTQTPRYLIKTRGQQVTLSCSPISGHRSVSWYQQTPGQGLQFLFEYFSETQRNKGNFPGRFSGRQFSNSRSEMNVSTLELGDSALYLCASTGAAKTNTQYFGPGTRLTVL.

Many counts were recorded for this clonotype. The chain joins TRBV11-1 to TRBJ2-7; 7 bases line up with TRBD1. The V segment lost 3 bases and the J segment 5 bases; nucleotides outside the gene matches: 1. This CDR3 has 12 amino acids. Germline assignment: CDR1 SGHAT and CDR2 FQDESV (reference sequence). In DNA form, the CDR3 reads TGTGCCAGCAGCTTGACAGGGAACGAGCAGTACTTC. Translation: CASSLTGNEQYF. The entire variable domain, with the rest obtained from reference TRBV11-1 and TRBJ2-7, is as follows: EAEVAQSPRYKITEKSQAVAFWCDPISGHATLYWYRQILGQGPELLVQFQDESVVDDSQLPKDRFSAERLKGVDSTLKIQPAELGDSAMYLCASSLTGNEQYFGPGTRLTVT.

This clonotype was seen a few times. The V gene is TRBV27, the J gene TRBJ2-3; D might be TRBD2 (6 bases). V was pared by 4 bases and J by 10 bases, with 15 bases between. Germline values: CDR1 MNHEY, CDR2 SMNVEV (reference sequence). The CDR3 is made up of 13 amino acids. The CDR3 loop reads CASSSSGGVSQYF. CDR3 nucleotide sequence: TGTGCCAGCAGTTCTTCCGGGGGTGTATCGCAGTATTTT.

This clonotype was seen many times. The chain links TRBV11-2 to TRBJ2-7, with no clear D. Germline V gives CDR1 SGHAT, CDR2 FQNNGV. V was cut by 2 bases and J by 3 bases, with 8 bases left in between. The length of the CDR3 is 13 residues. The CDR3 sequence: CASSLYAGYEQYF. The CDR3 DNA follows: TGTGCCAGCAGCTTATATGCTGGCTACGAGCAGTACTTC.

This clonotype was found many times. Here the CDR3 reads CASILPRTEAFF. As DNA, the CDR3 is TGTGCCAGCATACTCCCCCGGACTGAAGCTTTCTTT. The rearrangement joins TRBV6-4 to TRBJ1-1; D remains ambiguous. The CDR3 covers 12 residues. The V end lost 7 bases, the J end lost 5 bases, and 11 bases lay between the germline ends. Germline assignment: CDR1 MRHNA and CDR2 SNTAGT.

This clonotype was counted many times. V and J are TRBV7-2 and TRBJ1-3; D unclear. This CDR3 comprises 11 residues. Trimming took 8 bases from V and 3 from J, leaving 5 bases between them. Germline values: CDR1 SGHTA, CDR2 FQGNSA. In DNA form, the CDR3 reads TGTGCCAGCCAAGGTGGAAACACCATATATTTT. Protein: CASQGGNTIYF. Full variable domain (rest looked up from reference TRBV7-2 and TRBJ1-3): GAGVSQSPSNKVTEKGKDVELRCDPISGHTALYWYRQSLGQGLEFLIYFQGNSAPDKSGLPSDRFSAERTGGSVSTLTIQRTQQEDSAVYLCASQGGNTIYFGEGSWLTVV.

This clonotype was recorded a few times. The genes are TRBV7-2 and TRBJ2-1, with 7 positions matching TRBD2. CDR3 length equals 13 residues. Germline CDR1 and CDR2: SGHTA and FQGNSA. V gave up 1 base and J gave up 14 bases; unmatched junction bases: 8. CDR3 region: CASSLGTRSTEFF. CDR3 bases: TGTGCCAGCAGCTTAGGGACTAGAAGTACGGAGTTCTTC.

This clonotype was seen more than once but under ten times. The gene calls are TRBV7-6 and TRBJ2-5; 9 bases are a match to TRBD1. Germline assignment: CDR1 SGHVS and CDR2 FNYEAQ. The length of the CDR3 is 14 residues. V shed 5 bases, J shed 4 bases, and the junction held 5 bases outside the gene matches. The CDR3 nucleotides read TGTGCCAGCAGCCAGGGACAGGGTAGAGAGACCCAGTACTTC. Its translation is CASSQGQGRETQYF.

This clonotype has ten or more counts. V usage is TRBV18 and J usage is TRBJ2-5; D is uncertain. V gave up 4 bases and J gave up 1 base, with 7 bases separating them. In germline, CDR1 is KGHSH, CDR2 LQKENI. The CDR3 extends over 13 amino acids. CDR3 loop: CASSREVQETQYF. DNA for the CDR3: TGTGCCAGCTCACGAGAGGTCCAAGAGACCCAGTACTTC. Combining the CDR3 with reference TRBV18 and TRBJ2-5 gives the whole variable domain NAGVMQNPRHLVRRRGQEARLRCSPMKGHSHVYWYRQLPEEGLKFMVYLQKENIIDESGMPKERFSAEFPKEGPSILRIQQVVRGDSAAYFCASSREVQETQYFGPGTRLLVL.

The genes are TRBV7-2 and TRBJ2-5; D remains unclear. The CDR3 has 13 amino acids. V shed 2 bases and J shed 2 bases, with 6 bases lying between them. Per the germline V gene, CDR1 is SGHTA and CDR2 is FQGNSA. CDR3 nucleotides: TGTGCCAGCAGCTTAATCCTACAAGAGACCCAGTACTTC. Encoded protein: CASSLILQETQYF.

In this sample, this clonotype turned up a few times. In DNA, the CDR3 is TGTGCCAGCAGTTTAAGGGCGGACGGGACAGGGAGATACAATGAGCAGTTCTTC. Translated: CASSLRADGTGRYNEQFF. The rearrangement joins TRBV12-3 or TRBV12-4 to TRBJ2-1; 9 positions agree with TRBD1. The CDR3 runs to 18 residues. V lost 2 bases and J lost 4; bases outside the gene matches: 12.

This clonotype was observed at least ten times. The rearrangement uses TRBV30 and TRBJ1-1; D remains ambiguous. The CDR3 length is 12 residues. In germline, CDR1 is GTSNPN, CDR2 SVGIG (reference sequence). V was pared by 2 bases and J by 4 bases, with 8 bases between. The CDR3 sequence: CAWSRVITEAFF. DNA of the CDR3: TGTGCCTGGAGTAGGGTGATCACTGAAGCTTTCTTT.

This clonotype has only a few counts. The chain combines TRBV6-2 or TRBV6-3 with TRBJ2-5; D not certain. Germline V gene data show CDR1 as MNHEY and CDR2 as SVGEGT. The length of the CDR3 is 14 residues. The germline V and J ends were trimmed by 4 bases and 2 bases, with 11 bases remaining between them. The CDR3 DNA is TGTGCCAGCAGTTCGGCCGGTCCTCAAGAGACCCAGTACTTC. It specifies CASSSAGPQETQYF.

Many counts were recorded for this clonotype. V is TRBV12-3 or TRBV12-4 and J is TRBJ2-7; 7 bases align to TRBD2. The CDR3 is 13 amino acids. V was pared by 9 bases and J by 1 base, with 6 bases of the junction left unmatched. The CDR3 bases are TGTGCCAGTCGGACTAGTTTGTCCTACGAGCAGTACTTC. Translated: CASRTSLSYEQYF.

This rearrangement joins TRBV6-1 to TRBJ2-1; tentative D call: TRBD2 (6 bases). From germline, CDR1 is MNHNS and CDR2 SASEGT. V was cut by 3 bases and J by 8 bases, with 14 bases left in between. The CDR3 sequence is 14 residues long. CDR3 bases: TGTGCCAGCAGTGACAGACTAGTGGGTGATGAGCAGTTCTTC. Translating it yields CASSDRLVGDEQFF.

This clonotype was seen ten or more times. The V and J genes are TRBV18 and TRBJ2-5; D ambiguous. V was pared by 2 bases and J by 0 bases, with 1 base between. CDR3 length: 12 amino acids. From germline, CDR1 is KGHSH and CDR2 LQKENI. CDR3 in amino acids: CASSPNQETQYF. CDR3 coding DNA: TGTGCCAGCTCACCAAACCAAGAGACCCAGTACTTC. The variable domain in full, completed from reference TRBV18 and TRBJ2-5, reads NAGVMQNPRHLVRRRGQEARLRCSPMKGHSHVYWYRQLPEEGLKFMVYLQKENIIDESGMPKERFSAEFPKEGPSILRIQQVVRGDSAAYFCASSPNQETQYFGPGTRLLVL.